The 17 T cell receptor beta chains reported below all come from one sample, sequenced in a study of blood T cell repertoires in COVID-19. The repertoire was sequenced with immunoSEQ multiplex PCR; TCRdb's copy has only in-frame clones and lacks some. The profile shows 70,000 to 95,000 clones, 80% to 95% of them singletons. The sample was peripheral blood. Receptors originate from a man between 45 and 60 years old with COVID-19, enrolled during active disease.

Remarks on this clone: The sample contains more than one DNA sequence encoding this CDR3. The V call is TRBV19, the J call TRBJ1-5, with 7 positions matching TRBD1. This CDR3 region has 14 residues. Germline lookup yields CDR1 LNHDA and CDR2 SQIVND (reference sequence). Trimming at V came to 5 bases and at J to 2 bases, leaving 3 bases not matched to a gene. The DNA of the CDR3 is TGTGCCAGTAGTGCCGGGACAGGCAATCAGCCCCAGCATTTT. Residues: CASSAGTGNQPQHF.

The chain uses TRBV28 and TRBJ2-7; D is perhaps TRBD1 (5 bases). This CDR3 is built from 14 residues. Deletions cut 6 bases from V and 5 bases from J, with 17 bases between. Germline loops: CDR1 MDHEN, CDR2 SYDVKM. CDR3 sequence: CASRSAGSLNEQYF. In DNA form, the CDR3 reads TGTGCCAGCAGATCTGCAGGGTCGTTAAACGAGCAGTACTTC.

The rearrangement joins TRBV2 to TRBJ2-7; TRBD2 matches 13 bases. CDR3 length: 13 amino acids. Trimming at V came to 8 bases and at J to 4 bases, leaving 2 bases not matched to a gene. Per germline, CDR1 SNHLY and CDR2 FYNNEI. DNA of the CDR3: TGTGCCAGCGGGACTAGCGGGAAGTACGAGCAGTACTTC. Its translation: CASGTSGKYEQYF.

The chain has TRBV4-2 and TRBJ2-1, with TRBD1 as a possible D gene (6 bases). Trimming stripped 4 bases from V and 8 bases from J, with 12 bases between. The CDR3 contains 13 residues. Germline loops: CDR1 LGHNA, CDR2 YNFKEQ. Written as DNA, the CDR3 is TGTGCCAGCAGCCTTACAGGGTTCCATGAGCAGTTCTTC. This gives the protein CASSLTGFHEQFF.

This chain connects TRBV19 to TRBJ2-3, with 9 bases fitting TRBD2. Germline V gives CDR1 LNHDA, CDR2 SQIVND (reference sequence). This CDR3 is 16 amino acids long. The V gene end was trimmed by 4 bases and the J gene end by 1 base; junction bases not matched to a gene: 6. The CDR3 DNA reads TGTGCCAGTAGTACCGTAGCGGGAGCGGGCACAGATACGCAGTATTTT. Protein sequence: CASSTVAGAGTDTQYF.

This sequence joins TRBV24-1 and TRBJ2-5; 8 bases match TRBD1. The CDR3 is made up of 14 amino acids. After removal of 4 bases from V and 5 bases from J, the junction contained 5 bases not matched to a gene. Germline CDR1 KGHDR, CDR2 SFDVKD. This CDR3 is CATSDSGGFETQYF. The CDR3 DNA reads TGTGCCACCAGTGACTCAGGGGGCTTTGAGACCCAGTACTTC.

CDR3: CASNLGGAGNTEAFF. The CDR3 DNA is TGCGCCAGCAATCTAGGGGGGGCCGGGAACACTGAAGCTTTCTTT. The genes are TRBV5-1 and TRBJ1-1, with TRBD1 as a possible D gene (6 bases). CDR1 and CDR2 from the germline V gene are SGHRS and YFSETQ. The CDR3 sequence is 15 residues long. Deletions cut 6 bases from V and 1 base from J, with 16 bases between. Supplemented by reference TRBV5-1 and TRBJ1-1, the full variable domain reads KAGVTQTPRYLIKTRGQQVTLSCSPISGHRSVSWYQQTPGQGLQFLFEYFSETQRNKGNFPGRFSGRQFSNSRSEMNVSTLELGDSALYLCASNLGGAGNTEAFFGQGTRLTVV.

The rearrangement links TRBV4-2 to TRBJ2-2; TRBD2 agrees at 9 bases. V trimming: 4 bases; J trimming: 4 bases; junction bases outside the gene matches: 4. This CDR3 spans 15 amino acids. Germline-derived CDR1 and CDR2 are LGHNA and YNFKEQ. CDR3: CASSLSGSATGELFF. CDR3 in DNA: TGTGCCAGCAGCCTTAGCGGGAGTGCCACCGGGGAGCTGTTTTTT.

This chain connects TRBV27 to TRBJ2-3, with 8 bases lining up with TRBD1. CDR3 length: 15 residues. Germline V gene data show CDR1 as MNHEY and CDR2 as SMNVEV (reference sequence). V dropped 0 bases and J dropped 5; count of bases not matched to a gene: 4. The CDR3 here is CASSLSSGGRDTQYF. The CDR3 DNA reads TGTGCCAGCAGTTTATCGTCAGGGGGCAGAGATACGCAGTATTTT.

The chain employs TRBV10-3 and TRBJ1-2; 11 bases line up with TRBD1. The V gene's germline CDR1 is ENHRY and CDR2 SYGVKD. The CDR3 has 17 amino acids. Trimming cost V 3 bases and J 5 bases; bases outside gene matches: 11. CDR3: CAISEYLGQGGQYGYTF. As DNA, the CDR3 is TGTGCCATCAGTGAATATTTGGGACAGGGGGGACAGTATGGCTACACCTTC.

The genes are TRBV20-1 and TRBJ1-1; the D gene is possibly TRBD1 (6 bases). The CDR3 is 11 amino acids. Trimming shortened V by 7 bases and J by 1 base, and 7 bases separated the two germline ends. Looked up from germline, CDR1 is DFQATT and CDR2 is SNEGSKA (reference sequence). CDR3 sequence: CSEQGNTEAFF. The CDR3 DNA reads TGCAGTGAACAGGGGAACACTGAAGCTTTCTTT.

The chain carries TRBV9 and TRBJ2-2, with 7 bases aligning to TRBD2. The CDR3 consists of 16 residues. The V and J ends lost 4 bases and 4 bases, in that order; junction bases with no gene match: 10. Germline V gives CDR1 SGDLS, CDR2 YYNGEE. DNA of the CDR3: TGTGCCAGCAGCTCCCAGCGGGATGGGGGCACCGGGGAGCTGTTTTTT. Translated, it gives CASSSQRDGGTGELFF. Together with reference TRBV9 and TRBJ2-2, the CDR3 gives the full variable domain: DSGVTQTPKHLITATGQRVTLRCSPRSGDLSVYWYQQSLDQGLQFLIQYYNGEERAKGNILERFSAQQFPDLHSELNLSSLELGDSALYFCASSSQRDGGTGELFFGEGSRLTVL.

The V call is TRBV11-1, the J call TRBJ2-7, with 7 positions matching TRBD1. The CDR3 loop spans 13 amino acids. Germline V lookup: CDR1 SGHAT, CDR2 FQDESV (reference sequence). With 5 bases clipped from V and 2 bases from J, the junction kept 3 bases outside the gene matches. CDR3 sequence: CASSLDRAYEQYV. CDR3 DNA: TGTGCCAGCAGCCTTGACAGGGCCTACGAGCAGTACGTC.

CDR3 in DNA: TGTGCCAGTAGGCGAGGACTAGCGGGAGTTGGGGAGCAGTTCTTC. It is translated as CASRRGLAGVGEQFF. The rearrangement uses TRBV19 and TRBJ2-1; 13 bases line up with TRBD2. The CDR3 totals 15 residues. Looked up from germline, CDR1 is LNHDA and CDR2 is SQIVND (reference sequence). Trimming cost V 6 bases and J 10 bases; bases outside gene matches: 9.

The genes are TRBV10-3 and TRBJ2-1, with 10 bases matching TRBD2. The CDR3 consists of 16 residues. From germline, CDR1 is ENHRY and CDR2 SYGVKD. The J segment lost 2 bases and the V segment lost 0 bases, leaving 1 base of the junction unmatched. As DNA, the CDR3 is TGTGCCATCAGTGAGTCAACTAGCGGGACCTACAATGAGCAGTTCTTC. Encoded protein: CAISESTSGTYNEQFF.

The chain is built from TRBV15 and TRBJ1-4; tentatively, D is TRBD1 (6 bases). Per the germline V gene, CDR1 is LNHNV and CDR2 is YYDKDF (reference sequence). Trimming removed 5 bases from V and 1 base from J, with 8 bases in between. The CDR3 totals 14 residues. CDR3 sequence (DNA): TGTGCCACCAGCTCCAGGGGAACTAATGAAAAACTGTTTTTT. This gives the protein CATSSRGTNEKLFF.

The gene calls are TRBV11-3 and TRBJ2-3; 8 bases line up with TRBD2. The length of the CDR3 is 18 residues. Germline CDR1 SGHNT, CDR2 YENEEA. Losses at the gene ends were 1 base for V and 4 bases for J; bases not matched to a gene: 13. The CDR3 reads CASSLGRREGSGADTQYF. Written as DNA, the CDR3 is TGTGCCAGCAGCTTAGGACGTCGGGAGGGCTCTGGGGCAGATACGCAGTATTTT.